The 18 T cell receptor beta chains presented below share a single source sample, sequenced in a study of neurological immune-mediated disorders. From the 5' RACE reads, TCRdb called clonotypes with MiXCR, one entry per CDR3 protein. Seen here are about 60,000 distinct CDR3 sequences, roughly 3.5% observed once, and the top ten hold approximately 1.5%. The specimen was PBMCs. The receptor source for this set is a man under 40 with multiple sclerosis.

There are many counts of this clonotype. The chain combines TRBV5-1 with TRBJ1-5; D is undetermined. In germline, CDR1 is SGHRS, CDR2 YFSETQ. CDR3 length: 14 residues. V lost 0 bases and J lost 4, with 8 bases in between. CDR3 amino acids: CASSLDSSNQPQHF. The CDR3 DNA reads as TGCGCCAGCAGCTTGGACAGCTCAAATCAGCCCCAGCATTTT.

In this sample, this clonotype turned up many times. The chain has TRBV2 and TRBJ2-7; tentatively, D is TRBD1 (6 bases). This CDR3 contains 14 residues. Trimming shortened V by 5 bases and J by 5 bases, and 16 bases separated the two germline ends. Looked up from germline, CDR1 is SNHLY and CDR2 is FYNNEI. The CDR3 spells CASSTTPQGNEQYF. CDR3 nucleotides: TGTGCCAGCAGTACCACCCCACAGGGAAACGAGCAGTACTTC.

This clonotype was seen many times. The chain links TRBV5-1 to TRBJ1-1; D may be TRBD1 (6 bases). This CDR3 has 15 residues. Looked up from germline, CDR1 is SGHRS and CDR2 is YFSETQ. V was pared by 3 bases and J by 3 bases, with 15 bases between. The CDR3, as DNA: TGCGCCAGCAGCTGGAGGGGGAGTCCGGACACTGAAGCTTTCTTT. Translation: CASSWRGSPDTEAFF.

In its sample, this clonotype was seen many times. The CDR3 here is CSARLGAYTQYF. CDR3 coding DNA: TGCAGTGCTAGACTGGGAGCTTATACGCAGTATTTT. This chain links TRBV20-1 with TRBJ2-3; D perhaps matches TRBD2 (5 bases). Trimming stripped 2 bases from V and 7 bases from J, with 10 bases between. CDR1 DFQATT and CDR2 SNEGSKA come from the germline V gene (reference sequence). This CDR3 has 12 amino acids.

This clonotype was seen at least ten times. This CDR3 is CASSPGLAVTYEQYF. In DNA form, the CDR3 reads TGTGCCAGCAGCCCGGGACTAGCGGTAACCTACGAGCAGTACTTC. The chain links TRBV3-1 to TRBJ2-7; TRBD2 aligns across 11 bases. The CDR3 runs 15 residues. Trimming at V came to 4 bases and at J to 2 bases, leaving 4 bases not matched to a gene. Germline CDR1 LGHDT, CDR2 YNNKEL (reference sequence).

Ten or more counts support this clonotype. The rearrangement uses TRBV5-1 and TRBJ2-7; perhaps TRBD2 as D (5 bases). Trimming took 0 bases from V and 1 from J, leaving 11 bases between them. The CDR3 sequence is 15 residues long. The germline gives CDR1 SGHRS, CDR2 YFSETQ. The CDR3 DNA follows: TGCGCCAGCAGCTTGGGGGTTGGCGGGTCCTACGAGCAGTACTTC. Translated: CASSLGVGGSYEQYF.

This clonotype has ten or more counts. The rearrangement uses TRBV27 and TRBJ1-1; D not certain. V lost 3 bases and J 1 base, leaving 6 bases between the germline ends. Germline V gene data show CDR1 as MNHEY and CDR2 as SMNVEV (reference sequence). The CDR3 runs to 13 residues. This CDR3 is CASSFVRNTEAFF. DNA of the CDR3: TGTGCCAGCAGTTTTGTTAGGAACACTGAAGCTTTCTTT.

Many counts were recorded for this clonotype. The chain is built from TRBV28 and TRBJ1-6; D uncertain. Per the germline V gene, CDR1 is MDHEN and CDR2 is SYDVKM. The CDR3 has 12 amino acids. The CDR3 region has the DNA TGTGCTTCGAGCTCCTATAATTCACCCCTCCACTTT. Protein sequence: CASSSYNSPLHF.

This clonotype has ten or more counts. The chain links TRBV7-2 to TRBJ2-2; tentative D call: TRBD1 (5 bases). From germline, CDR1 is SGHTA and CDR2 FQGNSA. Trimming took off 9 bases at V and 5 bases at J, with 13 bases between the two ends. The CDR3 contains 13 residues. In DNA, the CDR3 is TGTGCCAGTACCCCGCAGGGAACCGGGGAGCTGTTTTTT. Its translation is CASTPQGTGELFF.

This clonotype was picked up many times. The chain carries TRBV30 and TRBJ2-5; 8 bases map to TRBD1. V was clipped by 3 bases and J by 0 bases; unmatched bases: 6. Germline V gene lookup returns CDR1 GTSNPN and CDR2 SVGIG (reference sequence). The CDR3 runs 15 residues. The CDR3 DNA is TGTGCCTGGAGCCCAGGACAGGGATACCAAGAGACCCAGTACTTC. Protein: CAWSPGQGYQETQYF.

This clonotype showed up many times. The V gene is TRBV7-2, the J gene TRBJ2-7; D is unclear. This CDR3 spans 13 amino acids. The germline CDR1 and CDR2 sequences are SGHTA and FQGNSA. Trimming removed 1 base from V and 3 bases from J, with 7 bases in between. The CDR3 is CASSLGDFYEQYF. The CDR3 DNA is TGTGCCAGCAGCTTAGGGGATTTCTACGAGCAGTACTTC.

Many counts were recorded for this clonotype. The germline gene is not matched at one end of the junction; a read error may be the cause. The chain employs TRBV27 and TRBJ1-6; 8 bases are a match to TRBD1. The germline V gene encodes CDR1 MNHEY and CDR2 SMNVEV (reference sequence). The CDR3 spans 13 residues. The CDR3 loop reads CASSLGQGIPLNF. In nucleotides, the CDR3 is TGTGCCAGCAGTCTCGGACAGGGAATACCCCTCAACTTT.

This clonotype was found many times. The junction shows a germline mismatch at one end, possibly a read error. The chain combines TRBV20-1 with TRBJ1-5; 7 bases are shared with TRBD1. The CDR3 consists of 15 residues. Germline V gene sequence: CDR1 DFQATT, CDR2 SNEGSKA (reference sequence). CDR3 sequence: CSAQDRLISNQPQNF. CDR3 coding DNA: TGCAGTGCTCAGGACAGGCTTATTAGCAATCAGCCCCAGAATTTT.

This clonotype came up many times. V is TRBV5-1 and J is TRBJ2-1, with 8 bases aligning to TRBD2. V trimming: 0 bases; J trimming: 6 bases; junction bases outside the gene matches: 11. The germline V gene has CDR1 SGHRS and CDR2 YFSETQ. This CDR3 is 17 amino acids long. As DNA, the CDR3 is TGCGCCAGCAGCTTGGCCACGGGGGGGCCCCGAGGCAATGAGCAGTTCTTC. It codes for CASSLATGGPRGNEQFF. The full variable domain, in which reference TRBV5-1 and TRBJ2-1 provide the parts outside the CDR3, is KAGVTQTPRYLIKTRGQQVTLSCSPISGHRSVSWYQQTPGQGLQFLFEYFSETQRNKGNFPGRFSGRQFSNSRSEMNVSTLELGDSALYLCASSLATGGPRGNEQFFGPGTRLTVL.

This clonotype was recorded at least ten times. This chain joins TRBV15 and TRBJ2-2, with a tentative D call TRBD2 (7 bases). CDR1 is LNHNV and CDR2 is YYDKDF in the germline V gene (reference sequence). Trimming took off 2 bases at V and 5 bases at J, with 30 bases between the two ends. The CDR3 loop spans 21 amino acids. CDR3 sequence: CATSRWGASGTFSRATGELFF. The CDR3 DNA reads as TGTGCCACCAGCAGATGGGGGGCCAGCGGGACGTTCTCTCGGGCTACCGGGGAGCTGTTTTTT.

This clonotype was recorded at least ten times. The CDR3 protein is CATRLAGTYNEQFF. The DNA of the CDR3 is TGTGCCACTAGACTAGCGGGGACTTACAATGAGCAGTTCTTC. This sequence joins TRBV10-3 and TRBJ2-1, with 11 bases that match TRBD2. CDR1 ENHRY and CDR2 SYGVKD come from the germline V gene. With V trimmed by 10 bases and J by 4 bases, 6 bases remained unmatched. CDR3 size: 14 residues.

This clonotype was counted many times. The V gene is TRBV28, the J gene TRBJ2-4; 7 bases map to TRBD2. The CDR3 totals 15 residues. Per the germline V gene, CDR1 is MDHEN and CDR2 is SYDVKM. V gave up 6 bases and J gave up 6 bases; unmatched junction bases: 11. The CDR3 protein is CASSLSAAGTNIQYF. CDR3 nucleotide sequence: TGTGCCAGCAGCTTGTCGGCAGCGGGGACAAACATTCAGTACTTC.

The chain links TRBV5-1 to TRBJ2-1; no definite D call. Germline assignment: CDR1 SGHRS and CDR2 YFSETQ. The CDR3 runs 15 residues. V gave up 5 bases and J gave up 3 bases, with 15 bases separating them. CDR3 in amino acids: CASRPRTEIYNEQFF. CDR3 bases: TGCGCCAGCAGACCCAGGACGGAGATCTACAATGAGCAGTTCTTC. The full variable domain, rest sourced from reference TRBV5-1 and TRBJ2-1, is KAGVTQTPRYLIKTRGQQVTLSCSPISGHRSVSWYQQTPGQGLQFLFEYFSETQRNKGNFPGRFSGRQFSNSRSEMNVSTLELGDSALYLCASRPRTEIYNEQFFGPGTRLTVL.